The entry below describes one T cell receptor beta chain. The antigen is undetermined. The source of the sample is a study of T cell responses to AZD1222 COVID-19 vaccine. The study's findings and limits: Seropositive AZD1222 recipients at baseline numbered only 6 or 7. Regions 160-218 and 743-854 dominated among vaccine-associated CD4 TCRs spanning spike.

Here immunoSEQ multiplex PCR was the method, and the copy in TCRdb shows in-frame clones only, minus some. This table has roughly 190,000 clones, approximately 93% appearing once. This CDR3 has 13 residues. V was trimmed by 6 bases and J by 6 bases, leaving 14 bases between them. The germline CDR1 and CDR2 sequences are LGHDT and YNNKEL (reference sequence). Material: peripheral blood, obtained 28 days after the second AZD1222 dose. The chain joins TRBV3-1 (or the pseudogene TRBV3-2) to TRBJ1-2, with unresolved D. The TCR comes from an adult who received the AZD1222 COVID-19 vaccine. CDR3 DNA: TGTGCCAGCAGGGGGTTCCATGCTGATGGCTACACCTTC. The encoded protein is CASRGFHADGYTF.